Shown below are 24 T cell receptor beta chains from a single sample sequenced in a study of CD8+CD57+ T cells in acquired aplastic anemia. All sequencing subjects had displayed CD8+CD57+ cell expansion on flow cytometry. The template used for profiling TCR beta VDJ and CDR3 was genomic DNA. From the reads, TCRdb called clonotypes with MiXCR, one entry per CDR3 protein. The repertoire holds around 430,000 distinct CDR3 sequences, with around 33% as singletons. The sequencing input was sorted CD4+, CD8+, or CD8+CD57+ T cells (not recorded which) from PBMCs. These receptors were taken from a human donor with aplastic anemia.

This clonotype is a singleton in its sample. The CDR3 region has the DNA TGCAGTGCGTTACTAGCGGGGAGTTCCTACGAGCAGTACTTC. Encoded protein: CSALLAGSSYEQYF. V usage is TRBV20-1 and J usage is TRBJ2-7, with 10 bases matching TRBD2. There are 14 residues in the CDR3. Germline V lookup: CDR1 DFQATT, CDR2 SNEGSKA (reference sequence). V was clipped by 6 bases and J by 1 base; unmatched bases: 6.

This clonotype showed up just a few times. The J gene is TRBJ1-4, the V gene TRBV4-1; D possibly corresponds to TRBD1 (6 bases). Germline lookup yields CDR1 MGHRA and CDR2 YSYEKL. CDR3 size: 15 residues. Between the trimmed V and J ends, which lost 4 bases and 3 bases, there was a span of 12 bases. The CDR3 DNA reads TGCGCCAGCAGCCCAGGGACAACGTCTAATGAAAAACTGTTTTTT. Protein sequence: CASSPGTTSNEKLFF.

This chain links TRBV2 with TRBJ2-1; 11 nucleotides agree with TRBD2. The CDR3 sequence is 16 residues long. The trim removed 6 bases at V and 4 bases at J, leaving 8 bases unmatched. The germline V gene has CDR1 SNHLY and CDR2 FYNNEI. The CDR3 bases are TGTGCCAGCAGGGGGGGACTAGCGGACCCGTACAATGAGCAGTTCTTC. Translating gives CASRGGLADPYNEQFF.

This clonotype was observed many times. DNA for the CDR3: TGTGCCAGCAGCCCCTCGGACAGCGGGAGTTACGAGCAGTACTTC. Encoded protein: CASSPSDSGSYEQYF. The V and J genes are TRBV4-2 and TRBJ2-7; 8 positions match TRBD2. This CDR3 spans 15 amino acids. V trimming: 4 bases; J trimming: 4 bases; junction bases outside the gene matches: 9. Germline CDR1 and CDR2: LGHNA and YNFKEQ.

This clonotype has ten or more counts. The chain links TRBV20-1 to TRBJ1-6; D unclear. The CDR3 is made up of 13 amino acids. Germline lookup yields CDR1 DFQATT and CDR2 SNEGSKA (reference sequence). Trimming removed 1 base from V and 7 bases from J, with 8 bases in between. This chain's CDR3 is CSARGLENSPLHF. In nucleotides, the CDR3 is TGCAGTGCTAGAGGACTGGAAAATTCACCCCTCCACTTT.

This chain uses TRBV7-8 with TRBJ2-5; D remains unclear. The V end lost 7 bases, the J end lost 3 bases, and 6 bases lay between the germline ends. This CDR3 spans 11 amino acids. Per the germline V gene, CDR1 is SGHVS and CDR2 is FQNEAQ. The CDR3: CASMTEETQYF. CDR3 nucleotides: TGTGCCAGCATGACGGAAGAGACCCAGTACTTC.

This clonotype was recorded at least ten times. The chain links TRBV29-1 to TRBJ2-7, with D tentatively TRBD1 (6 bases). Germline CDR1 SQVTM, CDR2 ANQGSEA. The CDR3 has 14 amino acids. V was trimmed by 4 bases and J by 0 bases, leaving 13 bases between them. The CDR3 spells CSVVGAQSSYEQYF. In nucleotides, the CDR3 is TGCAGCGTTGTGGGGGCCCAGAGCTCCTACGAGCAGTACTTC.

The chain joins TRBV6-1 to TRBJ1-6; D gene uncertain. The CDR3 sequence is 16 residues long. The germline V gene encodes CDR1 MNHNS and CDR2 SASEGT. V lost 8 bases to trimming and J lost 7 bases, with 21 bases between them. CDR3 bases: TGTGCCAGCCAAAGTCTACAGACAAGGGAAAATTCACCCCTCCACTTT. Protein sequence: CASQSLQTRENSPLHF.

The table lists this clonotype with many counts. The chain uses TRBV15 and TRBJ2-6, with D possibly matching TRBD2 (5 bases). Germline values: CDR1 LNHNV, CDR2 YYDKDF (reference sequence). This CDR3 has 17 amino acids. Trimming took off 1 base at V and 0 bases at J, with 10 bases between the two ends. This CDR3 is CATSRVSGSSGANVLTF. DNA for the CDR3: TGTGCCACCAGCAGAGTTTCGGGATCCTCTGGGGCCAACGTCCTGACTTTC.

The chain carries TRBV5-1 and TRBJ1-1; D possibly corresponds to TRBD1 (6 bases). Germline V lookup: CDR1 SGHRS, CDR2 YFSETQ. The V and J ends lost 0 bases and 3 bases respectively, with 12 bases between them. The CDR3 spans 15 residues. The CDR3 DNA follows: TGCGCCAGCAGCTTGGAGGGCAGGGGAGACACTGAAGCTTTCTTT. Protein sequence: CASSLEGRGDTEAFF.

The genes are TRBV24-1 and TRBJ2-2; weak D call: TRBD1 (5 bases). Germline loops: CDR1 KGHDR, CDR2 SFDVKD. The CDR3 contains 15 residues. Between the trimmed V and J ends, which lost 0 bases and 10 bases, there was a span of 14 bases. The CDR3 loop reads CATSDLQQGPAELFF. The CDR3 DNA follows: TGTGCCACCAGTGATTTGCAGCAGGGCCCGGCGGAGCTGTTTTTT.

The table lists this clonotype with many counts. CDR3 bases: TGTGCCAGCAGTTTTGTTGGCTATGGCTACACCTTC. Translated, it gives CASSFVGYGYTF. The gene calls are TRBV12-3 or TRBV12-4 and TRBJ1-2; D is uncertain. This CDR3 region has 12 residues. V gave up 3 bases and J gave up 4 bases, with 6 bases separating them.

The rearrangement joins TRBV20-1 to TRBJ1-6; the match to TRBD1 covers 9 bases. This CDR3 region has 15 residues. CDR1 is DFQATT, CDR2 SNEGSKA, per germline (reference sequence). V was pared by 4 bases and J by 7 bases, with 8 bases of the junction left unmatched. DNA of the CDR3: TGCAGTGCTAACAGAGGGACAGGGAAAAATTCACCCCTCCACTTT. Residues: CSANRGTGKNSPLHF.

This clonotype was counted many times. The CDR3 bases are TGCAGTGCTACGATGGATACGCAGTATTTT. Protein sequence: CSATMDTQYF. The chain uses TRBV20-1 and TRBJ2-3; no firm D call. This CDR3 region has 10 residues. With 4 bases removed from V and 6 bases from J, the gap between germline ends came to 5 bases. Germline V lookup: CDR1 DFQATT, CDR2 SNEGSKA (reference sequence).

This clonotype was seen at least ten times. The chain uses TRBV24-1 and TRBJ1-2; D is ambiguous. CDR1 KGHDR and CDR2 SFDVKD come from the germline V gene. The CDR3 has 12 residues. Trimming cost V 3 bases and J 8 bases, with 9 bases left between them. CDR3 protein: CATSDGLSGYTF. In DNA, the CDR3 is TGTGCCACCAGTGATGGGCTCTCGGGCTACACCTTC.

This clonotype was recorded at least ten times. The rearrangement links TRBV9 to TRBJ1-2; D call uncertain. Trimming left V 2 bases short and J 4 bases short, with 12 bases between. Germline CDR1 SGDLS, CDR2 YYNGEE. The CDR3 contains 14 residues. CDR3 protein: CASSVVTASYGYTF. DNA for the CDR3: TGTGCCAGCAGCGTGGTAACAGCCAGCTATGGCTACACCTTC.

This clonotype was found many times. The chain employs TRBV20-1 and TRBJ2-7; TRBD2 matches at 9 bases. The CDR3 has 15 residues. The junction had 10 bases not matched to a gene; V was cut back by 6 bases and J by 1 base. Germline CDR1 reads DFQATT; CDR2 reads SNEGSKA (reference sequence). CDR3 loop: CSATDTSGWSYEQYF. The DNA for the CDR3 is TGCAGTGCGACCGATACTAGCGGGTGGTCCTACGAGCAGTACTTC.

This clonotype was recorded at least ten times. This rearrangement joins TRBV7-9 to TRBJ2-7; 7 bases map to TRBD1. This CDR3 comprises 14 residues. CDR1 is SEHNR, CDR2 FQNEAQ, per germline (reference sequence). The V gene end was trimmed by 6 bases and the J gene end by 0 bases; junction bases not matched to a gene: 5. Written as DNA, the CDR3 is TGTGCCAGCAGTAGACAGGGTTACTCCTACGAGCAGTACTTC. The encoded protein is CASSRQGYSYEQYF.

The V call is TRBV20-1, the J call TRBJ1-5; D perhaps matches TRBD1 (5 bases). This CDR3 has 13 residues. Trimming removed 6 bases from V and 5 bases from J, with 14 bases in between. Germline CDR1 is DFQATT and CDR2 is SNEGSKA (reference sequence). This CDR3 is CSAPTGGDQPQHF. DNA for the CDR3: TGCAGTGCCCCAACGGGGGGAGATCAGCCCCAGCATTTT.

This clonotype was seen a handful of times. The rearrangement links TRBV30 to TRBJ2-5; D may be TRBD2 (5 bases). Between the trimmed V and J ends, which lost 2 bases and 2 bases, there was a span of 9 bases. CDR1 GTSNPN and CDR2 SVGIG come from the germline V gene (reference sequence). The CDR3 has 13 amino acids. The CDR3 DNA reads TGTGCCTGGAGTAGACCGGGACAAGAGACCCAGTACTTC. This sequence encodes CAWSRPGQETQYF.

V is TRBV29-1 and J is TRBJ2-3, with unresolved D. The CDR3 is 11 amino acids. The germline V gene encodes CDR1 SQVTM and CDR2 ANQGSEA. The ends were cut back, 6 bases at V and 4 bases at J, with 8 bases in the middle. CDR3 amino acids: CSVERADTQYF. The CDR3, as DNA: TGCAGCGTGGAACGGGCAGATACGCAGTATTTT.

This clonotype came up many times. The chain combines TRBV9 with TRBJ2-7, with 7 positions matching TRBD1. This CDR3 region has 14 residues. CDR1 and CDR2 from the germline V gene are SGDLS and YYNGEE. V gave up 4 bases and J gave up 5 bases; unmatched junction bases: 9. The CDR3 sequence is CASSPDPTGHEQYF. The CDR3, as DNA: TGTGCCAGCAGCCCCGACCCGACAGGGCACGAGCAGTACTTC.

The chain recombines TRBV2 with TRBJ1-3, with D possibly TRBD1 on 5 matching bases. Germline CDR1 is SNHLY and CDR2 is FYNNEI. Between the trimmed V and J ends, which lost 2 bases and 2 bases, there was a span of 13 bases. CDR3 length: 16 residues. CDR3 DNA sequence: TGTGCCAGCAGTGAACTGCCGGCGGGGCCTGGAAACACCATATATTTT. It specifies CASSELPAGPGNTIYF.

Regarding this clonotype: This may come from a read error, since a much larger clone is one base off. The chain recombines TRBV24-1 with TRBJ1-5; 8 nucleotides agree with TRBD1. The CDR3 contains 16 residues. Trimming removed 5 bases from V and 7 bases from J; junction bases left unmatched: 12. Germline CDR1 KGHDR, CDR2 SFDVKD. CDR3 nucleotide sequence: TGTGCCACCAGTGTCCTAACCGGGACAGGATGCCAGCCCCAGCATTTT. This codes for CATSVLTGTGCQPQHF.